The present T cell receptor (beta chain) was sequenced within a study of control samples from healthy donors and cancer patients. Generated by immunoSEQ multiplex PCR, the TCRdb table keeps only in-frame clones and is missing some. Among tens of thousands of clones listed, approximately 90% were seen once. The V gene lost 1 base and the J gene lost 0 bases, with 10 bases spanning the gap. The CDR3 spans 17 residues. The germline gives CDR1 MGHRA, CDR2 YSYEKL. Material for sequencing was PBMCs. The receptor comes from a man aged 40-50 years with colorectal cancer. The V and J genes are TRBV4-1 and TRBJ1-6, with unresolved D. The CDR3: CASSQGGSISYNSPLHF. The CDR3, as DNA: TGCGCCAGCAGCCAAGGTGGCAGTATCTCCTATAATTCACCCCTCCACTTT.